These 32 T cell receptor beta chains came from one sample sequenced in a study of PD-1 blockade in classical Hodgkin lymphoma. Here immunoSEQ multiplex PCR was the method, and the copy in TCRdb shows in-frame clones only, minus some. The table shows some 15,000 clones, with around 82% occurring only once. Every one of the patients relapsed after autologous stem cell transplantation (brentuximab vedotin exposure was variable). Sequencing was performed on peripheral blood mononuclear cells (PBMCs), taken before the second cycle of nivolumab. The source of these receptors is a human donor with classical Hodgkin lymphoma.

The J gene is TRBJ2-1, the V gene TRBV4-3, with 7 bases identical to TRBD1. The CDR3 length is 19 residues. Germline CDR1 LGHNA, CDR2 YSLEER. V was clipped by 4 bases and J by 2 bases; unmatched bases: 17. CDR3 sequence: CASSRRTVQGPPPYNEQFF. In nucleotides, the CDR3 is TGCGCCAGCAGCCGGAGGACTGTACAGGGGCCCCCTCCCTACAATGAGCAGTTCTTC.

The chain has TRBV11-2 and TRBJ1-4; 8 bases line up with TRBD1. Germline V gene data show CDR1 as SGHAT and CDR2 as FQNNGV. This CDR3 comprises 15 residues. V was pared by 5 bases and J by 7 bases, with 9 bases of the junction left unmatched. The CDR3 bases are TGTGCCAGCAGCGTCGGACAGGGATTTGGTGAAAAACTGTTTTTT. This gives the protein CASSVGQGFGEKLFF.

Concerning this clone itself: This specimen includes other DNA sequences encoding the same CDR3. CDR3 protein: CASSLALGQRGGDTQYF. DNA for the CDR3: TGTGCCAGCAGCTTAGCTTTAGGGCAGCGGGGGGGGGATACGCAGTATTTT. The V call is TRBV7-2, the J call TRBJ2-3; 10 bases map to TRBD2. Germline V gives CDR1 SGHTA, CDR2 FQGNSA. This CDR3 contains 17 residues. Trimming at V came to 0 bases and at J to 6 bases, leaving 9 bases not matched to a gene.

This clone has a single count. V gene TRBV28 combines with J gene TRBJ1-2; TRBD1 matches at 8 bases. The CDR3 loop spans 16 amino acids. After removal of 10 bases from V and 5 bases from J, the junction contained 18 bases not matched to a gene. CDR1 MDHEN and CDR2 SYDVKM come from the germline V gene. CDR3 in DNA: TGTGCCATCCTTAGGACAGGGAAGGGGGGTAGTTATGGCTACACCTTC. Amino acid sequence: CAILRTGKGGSYGYTF.

The rearrangement uses TRBV10-3 and TRBJ1-1; D is ambiguous. The CDR3 contains 14 residues. Germline CDR1 ENHRY, CDR2 SYGVKD. Trimming removed 6 bases at V and 1 base at J, with 12 bases between. CDR3 protein: CAIRGYTGNTEAFF. CDR3 sequence (DNA): TGTGCCATCAGGGGATACACGGGGAACACTGAAGCTTTCTTT.

This clone showed up just a few times. The V and J genes are TRBV28 and TRBJ1-3; no reliable D call. In germline, CDR1 is MDHEN, CDR2 SYDVKM. Trimming removed 7 bases from V and 2 bases from J, with 15 bases in between. There are 15 residues in the CDR3. CDR3 in DNA: TGTGCCAGCAACCCCCCTCCAGGTGCTGGAAACACCATATATTTT. Protein: CASNPPPGAGNTIYF. The whole variable domain, filled in from reference TRBV28 and TRBJ1-3, reads DVKVTQSSRYLVKRTGEKVFLECVQDMDHENMFWYRQDPGLGLRLIYFSYDVKMKEKGDIPEGYSVSREKKERFSLILESASTNQTSMYLCASNPPPGAGNTIYFGEGSWLTVV.

V is TRBV5-6 and J is TRBJ2-1; D unresolved. The germline V gene encodes CDR1 SGHDT and CDR2 YYEEEE. This CDR3 contains 12 residues. The germline V and J ends were trimmed by 0 bases and 15 bases, with 13 bases remaining between them. The CDR3 DNA reads as TGTGCCAGCAGCTTGGCCTCGAGTTTACGGTTCTTC. This codes for CASSLASSLRFF.

This clone was found once. The chain recombines TRBV4-3 with TRBJ2-3; perhaps TRBD1 as D (6 bases). V was trimmed by 0 bases and J by 9 bases, leaving 10 bases between them. Germline loops: CDR1 LGHNA, CDR2 YSLEER. The CDR3 has 13 residues. The CDR3 bases are TGCGCCAGCAGCCAAGAAAGGGGGTGGACGCAGTATTTT. Protein sequence: CASSQERGWTQYF.

This chain links TRBV5-4 with TRBJ2-1; 9 bases match TRBD2. Looked up from germline, CDR1 is SGHNT and CDR2 is YYREEE (reference sequence). V trimming: 1 base; J trimming: 2 bases; junction bases outside the gene matches: 4. CDR3 size: 16 residues. The CDR3 sequence: CASSLSGGGAYNEQFF. For the CDR3, the DNA is TGTGCCAGCAGCTTGAGTGGCGGGGGGGCCTACAATGAGCAGTTCTTC.

This chain links TRBV4-2 with TRBJ1-2, with D perhaps matching TRBD1 (5 bases). V lost 0 bases and J lost 0, with 17 bases in between. Germline loops: CDR1 LGHNA, CDR2 YNFKEQ. CDR3 length equals 18 residues. CDR3 coding DNA: TGTGCCAGCAGCCAAGATGAAAGAAGGGGCCGAGCTAACTATGGCTACACCTTC. Amino acids: CASSQDERRGRANYGYTF.

V and J are TRBV7-2 and TRBJ2-3; D gene uncertain. Trimming cost V 1 base and J 10 bases, with 12 bases left between them. Germline V CDR1 and CDR2: SGHTA, FQGNSA. The CDR3 runs to 13 residues. CDR3 in DNA: TGTGCCAGCAGCTTAGGCGGAAACCCCTCGCAGTATTTT. It is translated as CASSLGGNPSQYF.

The chain links TRBV4-3 to TRBJ2-3, with TRBD2 matching over 10 bases. CDR1 LGHNA and CDR2 YSLEER come from the germline V gene. CDR3 length equals 19 residues. The V segment lost 3 bases and the J segment 5 bases; nucleotides outside the gene matches: 17. This chain's CDR3 is CASSHPPSGAGGPQDTQYF. The CDR3 nucleotides are TGCGCCAGCAGCCACCCCCCTTCGGGAGCGGGGGGGCCGCAAGATACGCAGTATTTT.

This chain connects TRBV2 to TRBJ2-6; the D gene could be TRBD1 or TRBD2 (5 bases each). The CDR3 covers 18 residues. Germline assignment: CDR1 SNHLY and CDR2 FYNNEI. Trimming removed 7 bases from V and 4 bases from J, with 23 bases in between. CDR3 in amino acids: CASNGLPSQGSGANVLTF. CDR3 nucleotide sequence: TGTGCCAGCAACGGGCTACCTAGCCAGGGATCCGGGGCCAACGTCCTGACTTTC.

V gene TRBV4-3 combines with J gene TRBJ2-7; 10 bases map to TRBD2. V lost 0 bases and J lost 4; bases outside the gene matches: 6. The CDR3 runs to 16 residues. CDR1 is LGHNA and CDR2 is YSLEER in the germline V gene. CDR3 sequence reads: CASSQEFLAGVYEQYF. Written as DNA, the CDR3 is TGCGCCAGCAGCCAAGAGTTCCTAGCGGGGGTGTACGAGCAGTACTTC.

The chain recombines TRBV7-6 with TRBJ2-5; D is unresolved. V was trimmed by 2 bases and J by 5 bases, leaving 6 bases between them. Germline CDR1 reads SGHVS; CDR2 reads FNYEAQ. This CDR3 comprises 12 residues. This CDR3 is CASSLSWETQYF. The CDR3 DNA reads as TGTGCCAGCAGCTTAAGCTGGGAGACCCAGTACTTC.

This sequence joins TRBV14 and TRBJ1-1; D is undetermined. Germline V gene sequence: CDR1 SGHDN, CDR2 FVKESK. Between the trimmed V and J ends, which lost 2 bases and 5 bases, there was a span of 12 bases. The CDR3 runs 14 residues. The CDR3 region has the DNA TGTGCCAGCAGCCAACGGGGTTTTTGGACTGAAGCTTTCTTT. Translated: CASSQRGFWTEAFF.

Only a few counts were recorded for this clone. The rearrangement links TRBV18 to TRBJ2-7; TRBD1 aligns across 8 bases. The CDR3 loop spans 15 amino acids. The V segment lost 3 bases and the J segment 0 bases; nucleotides outside the gene matches: 4. Germline V gene data show CDR1 as KGHSH and CDR2 as LQKENI. The CDR3 sequence: CASSPMTGASYEQYF. DNA for the CDR3: TGTGCCAGCTCACCCATGACAGGGGCCTCCTACGAGCAGTACTTC.

This sequence joins TRBV6-4 and TRBJ2-4; D is perhaps TRBD1 (5 bases). The CDR3 contains 11 residues. Germline CDR1 and CDR2: MRHNA and SNTAGT. V dropped 4 bases and J dropped 15 bases, with 13 bases sitting between them. For the CDR3, the DNA is TGTGCCAGCAGTGGGACAAGAGCTCTGTACTTC. This encodes CASSGTRALYF.

V gene TRBV2 combines with J gene TRBJ2-3; possibly TRBD1 or TRBD2 for D (6 bases each). This CDR3 is 16 amino acids long. Germline V gives CDR1 SNHLY, CDR2 FYNNEI. With 3 bases removed from V and 4 bases from J, the gap between germline ends came to 17 bases. CDR3 DNA sequence: TGTGCCAGCAGTGAGATGGGAGGCAGGGGAGCAGATACGCAGTATTTT. It is translated as CASSEMGGRGADTQYF.

The rearrangement uses TRBV5-1 and TRBJ2-2; D uncertain. Trimming cost V 1 base and J 1 base, with 8 bases left between them. Germline assignment: CDR1 SGHRS and CDR2 YFSETQ. The CDR3 consists of 15 residues. The CDR3, as DNA: TGCGCCAGCAGCTTGTACAGCCTGAACACCGGGGAGCTGTTTTTT. Translation gives CASSLYSLNTGELFF.

The chain recombines TRBV5-5 with TRBJ1-1; D remains ambiguous. This CDR3 has 15 amino acids. The V and J ends lost 5 bases and 2 bases respectively, with 16 bases between them. Germline lookup yields CDR1 SGHKS and CDR2 YYEKEE (reference sequence). CDR3 protein: CASRSPTATNTEAFF. The CDR3 nucleotides are TGTGCCAGCAGGTCCCCGACTGCTACAAACACTGAAGCTTTCTTT.

This clone came up once. The V and J genes are TRBV2 and TRBJ2-6; no reliable D call. Germline CDR1 is SNHLY and CDR2 is FYNNEI. V was shortened by 4 bases and J by 4 bases, with 2 bases between the two germline ends. The CDR3 length is 12 residues. In DNA, the CDR3 is TGTGCCAGCAGTGCCGGGGCCAACGTCCTGACTTTC. Protein: CASSAGANVLTF. The variable domain in full, with the rest retrieved from reference TRBV2 and TRBJ2-6, is EPEVTQTPSHQVTQMGQEVILRCVPISNHLYFYWYRQILGQKVEFLVSFYNNEISEKSEIFDDQFSVERPDGSNFTLKIRSTKLEDSAMYFCASSAGANVLTFGAGSRLTVL.

The V gene is TRBV27, the J gene TRBJ2-1; possible D gene TRBD2, 5 bases. The CDR3 has 13 amino acids. V lost 3 bases and J lost 14, with 17 bases in between. CDR1 is MNHEY and CDR2 is SMNVEV in the germline V gene (reference sequence). The CDR3 DNA is TGTGCCAGCAGTTTTTTCCGTCGGCAGGAGGAGTTCTTC. Amino acid sequence: CASSFFRRQEEFF.

The V call is TRBV5-1, the J call TRBJ1-2, with D perhaps TRBD1 (6 bases). V lost 4 bases and J 3 bases, leaving 16 bases between the germline ends. The CDR3 has 15 amino acids. CDR1 is SGHRS, CDR2 YFSETQ, per germline. The CDR3 DNA follows: TGCGCCAGCAGCAAGACGACAGGAAACGACTATGGCTACACCTTC. Its protein product is CASSKTTGNDYGYTF.

This chain joins TRBV2 and TRBJ1-1; D ambiguous. The CDR3 runs to 14 residues. Germline CDR1 is SNHLY and CDR2 is FYNNEI. Trimming stripped 8 bases from V and 1 base from J, with 14 bases between. In DNA, the CDR3 is TGTGCCAGCGGCTGGCAGTTCGAGAACACTGAAGCTTTCTTT. This translates into CASGWQFENTEAFF.

In DNA, the CDR3 is TGTGCCAGCAGTGACTACCGCGGGCAGGGCGTTCGGAGGGCGAAGAACACTGAAGCTTTCTTT. Its protein is CASSDYRGQGVRRAKNTEAFF. This rearrangement joins TRBV6-4 to TRBJ1-1; D is possibly TRBD1 (5 bases). Germline V gives CDR1 MRHNA, CDR2 SNTAGT. The CDR3 has 21 amino acids. Trimming pared 1 base from V and 1 base from J, leaving 28 bases between.

The rearrangement links TRBV28 to TRBJ2-1; D unclear. Germline assignment: CDR1 MDHEN and CDR2 SYDVKM. This CDR3 region has 11 residues. Trimming took 6 bases from V and 4 from J, leaving 4 bases between them. The CDR3 nucleotides are TGTGCCAGCAGAAATTACAATGAGCAGTTCTTC. It translates to CASRNYNEQFF.

This clone was seen a single time. V is TRBV19 and J is TRBJ1-5; 8 nucleotides agree with TRBD1. Germline V gives CDR1 LNHDA, CDR2 SQIVND (reference sequence). This CDR3 contains 15 residues. V trimming: 5 bases; J trimming: 0 bases; junction bases outside the gene matches: 3. The CDR3 DNA reads TGTGCCAGTAGTGGACAGGGCGTTAGCAATCAGCCCCAGCATTTT. Amino acid sequence: CASSGQGVSNQPQHF.

The V call is TRBV27, the J call TRBJ2-7; TRBD1 aligns across 9 bases. The CDR3 contains 14 residues. With 3 bases clipped from V and 5 bases from J, the junction kept 5 bases outside the gene matches. Germline V CDR1 and CDR2: MNHEY, SMNVEV (reference sequence). The CDR3 bases are TGTGCCAGCAGTTTCACAGGGGGCACGGACGAGCAGTACTTC. It is translated as CASSFTGGTDEQYF.

The V call is TRBV6-5, the J call TRBJ2-4; no reliable D call. The CDR3 runs to 15 residues. Germline loops: CDR1 MNHEY, CDR2 SVGAGI. V lost 0 bases and J lost 4, with 10 bases in between. The CDR3 spells CASSYSFRSKNIQYF. In DNA form, the CDR3 reads TGTGCCAGCAGTTACTCGTTCAGGTCTAAAAACATTCAGTACTTC.

This clone was counted a few times. The V and J genes are TRBV9 and TRBJ1-1; 10 bases align to TRBD1. The CDR3 has 14 amino acids. Trimming removed 4 bases from V and 1 base from J; junction bases left unmatched: 1. The germline CDR1 and CDR2 sequences are SGDLS and YYNGEE. CDR3 amino acids: CASSRDRGNTEAFF. The CDR3 nucleotides read TGTGCCAGCAGCAGGGACAGGGGGAACACTGAAGCTTTCTTT.

The CDR3 DNA sequence: TGCGCCAGTCAAGTTCCCGGGACGGATGGCTACACCTTC. Amino acid sequence: CASQVPGTDGYTF. The V call is TRBV5-1, the J call TRBJ1-2; D is possibly TRBD1 (5 bases). Germline V gene data show CDR1 as SGHRS and CDR2 as YFSETQ. V gave up 8 bases and J gave up 6 bases, with 17 bases separating them. This CDR3 comprises 13 residues.